This T cell receptor (beta chain) was sequenced in a study of T cell responses to AZD1222 COVID-19 vaccine. The CDR3 runs to 15 residues. Germline V gives CDR1 LNHNV, CDR2 YYDKDF (reference sequence). V was trimmed by 2 bases and J by 8 bases, leaving 15 bases between them. This clone was found a few times. The assay was immunoSEQ multiplex PCR, and TCRdb's table has in-frame clones only and misses some. This table holds about 100,000 clones, about 88% found once. V is TRBV15 and J is TRBJ1-4; D not resolved. The TCR sequence derives from an adult in good health. The source material was peripheral blood, sampled on day 0 of AZD1222 vaccination. The CDR3 sequence: CATSRSPGREEKLFF. As DNA, the CDR3 is TGTGCCACCAGCAGATCACCGGGGAGGGAGGAAAAACTGTTTTTT.